The sequence of this T cell receptor (beta chain) was determined in a study of regulatory T cells in long-lasting Graves disease. Time point specified: persistent/refractory GD, antithyroid drugs over 5 years with positive TRAb. TCR sequences were obtained from RNA taken from PBMCs. According to the study, TCR beta libraries were built with iRepertoire HTBI primers and CDR3-region Arm-PCR. TCRdb re-called the multiplex PCR reads through MiXCR, storing one row per CDR3 protein. The table includes approximately 470,000 distinct CDR3 sequences, less than 25% detected once. As concerns this clonotype: What it binds is unknown.

The J segment lost 1 base and the V segment lost 5 bases, leaving 5 bases of the junction unmatched. The CDR3 runs 18 residues. Germline V gives CDR1 PRHDT, CDR2 FYEKMQ (reference sequence). Whole-study findings and limits: Patients with persistent disease shared under 3,500 public clonotypes, outpacing the 900 to 1,000 shared by new patients. Sampling was limited to peripheral blood rather than thyroid tissue. A reduction in accuracy may have resulted from the small sample size. TRBV28, TRBJ1-2 and TRBJ2-5 were favored in persistent disease.

Sample: peripheral blood mononuclear cells (PBMCs), taken when the disease was refractory, from a patient treated with antithyroid drugs. V usage is TRBV13 and J usage is TRBJ2-6, with TRBD2 matching over 13 bases. This TCR was recovered from a female donor with Graves disease. In nucleotides, the CDR3 is TGTGCCAGCAGCCTCGGACTAGCGGGAGTATCTGGGGCCAACGTCCTGACTTTC. Translating gives CASSLGLAGVSGANVLTF.